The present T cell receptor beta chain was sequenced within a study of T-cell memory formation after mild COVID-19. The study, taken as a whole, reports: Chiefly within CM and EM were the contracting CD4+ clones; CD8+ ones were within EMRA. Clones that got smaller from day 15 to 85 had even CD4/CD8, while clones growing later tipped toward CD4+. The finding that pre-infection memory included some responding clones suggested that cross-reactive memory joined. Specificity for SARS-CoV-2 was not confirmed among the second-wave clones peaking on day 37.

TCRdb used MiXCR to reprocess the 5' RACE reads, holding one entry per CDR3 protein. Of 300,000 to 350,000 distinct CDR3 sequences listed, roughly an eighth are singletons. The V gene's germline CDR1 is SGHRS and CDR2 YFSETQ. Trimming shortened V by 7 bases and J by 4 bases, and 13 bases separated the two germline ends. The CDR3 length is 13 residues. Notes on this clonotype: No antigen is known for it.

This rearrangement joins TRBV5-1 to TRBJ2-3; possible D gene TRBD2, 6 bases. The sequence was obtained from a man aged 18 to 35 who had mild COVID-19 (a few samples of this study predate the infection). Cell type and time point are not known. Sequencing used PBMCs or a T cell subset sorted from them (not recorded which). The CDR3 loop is CASAGRFPDTQYF. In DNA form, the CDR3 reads TGCGCCAGCGCAGGGAGGTTCCCAGATACGCAGTATTTT.